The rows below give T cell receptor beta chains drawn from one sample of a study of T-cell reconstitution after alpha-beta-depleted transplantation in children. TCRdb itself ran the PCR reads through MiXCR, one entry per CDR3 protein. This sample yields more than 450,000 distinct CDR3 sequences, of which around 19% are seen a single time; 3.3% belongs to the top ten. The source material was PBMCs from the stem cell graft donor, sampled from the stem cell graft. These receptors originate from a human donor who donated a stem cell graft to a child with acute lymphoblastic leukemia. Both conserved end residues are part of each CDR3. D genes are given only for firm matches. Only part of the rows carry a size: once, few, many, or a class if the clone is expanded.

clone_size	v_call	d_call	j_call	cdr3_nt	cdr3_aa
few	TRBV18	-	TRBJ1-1	TGTGCCAGCTCGGACGGGGTCGCGGACACTGAAGCTTTCTTT	CASSDGVADTEAFF
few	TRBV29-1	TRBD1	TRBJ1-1	TGCAGCGTAGACAGGGAATATCAAACTGAAGCTTTCTTT	CSVDREYQTEAFF
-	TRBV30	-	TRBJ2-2	TGTGCCTGGAGTCTGATCGGGGAGCTGTTTTTT	CAWSLIGELFF
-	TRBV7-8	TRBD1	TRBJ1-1	TGTGCCAGCAGCTTCGCGACAGGGATTGAAGCTTTCTTT	CASSFATGIEAFF
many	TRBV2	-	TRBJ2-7	TGTGCCAGCAGTGGGGTGCACAGCGCCTCCTACGAGCAGTACTTC	CASSGVHSASYEQYF
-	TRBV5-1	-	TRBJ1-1	TGCGCCAGCAGCTTGGGACCGGCCCGGGGGCAGCTGAACACTGAAGCTTTCTTT	CASSLGPARGQLNTEAFF
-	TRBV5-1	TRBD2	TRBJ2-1	TGCGCCAGCAGCTTAGGACTAGCGGAAGTGTCCTTGTCACCCTACAATGAGCAGTTCTTC	CASSLGLAEVSLSPYNEQFF
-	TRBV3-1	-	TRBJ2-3	TGTGCCAGCAGCCGGGGGCGTGAAACTAGCACAGATACGCAGTATTTT	CASSRGRETSTDTQYF
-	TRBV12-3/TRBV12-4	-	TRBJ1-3	TGTGCCAGCAACAGAGGAAACACCATATATTTT	CASNRGNTIYF
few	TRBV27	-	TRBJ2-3	TGTGCCATCAGGGGGGGAGATACGCAGTATTTT	CAIRGGDTQYF
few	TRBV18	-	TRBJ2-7	TGTGCCAGCTCACCACCAACGGTCTACGAGCAGTACTTC	CASSPPTVYEQYF
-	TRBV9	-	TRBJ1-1	TGTGCCAGCAGCGTAGCTGTCGGACAGAACACTGAAGCTTTCTTT	CASSVAVGQNTEAFF
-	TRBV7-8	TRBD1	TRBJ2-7	TGTGCCAGCGGGCTACAGGGGGCTGTCGAGCAGTACTTC	CASGLQGAVEQYF
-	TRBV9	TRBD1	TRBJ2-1	TGTGCCAGCAGCGTCGCCCCGGGACAGCCAAATCGGAATAACAATGAGCAGTTCTTC	CASSVAPGQPNRNNNEQFF
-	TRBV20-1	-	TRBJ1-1	TGCAGTGCTAGTCAGGCGGAGAACACTGAAGCTTTCTTT	CSASQAENTEAFF
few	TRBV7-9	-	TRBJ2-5	TGTGCCAGCGAACTGGGGTACCAAGAGACCCAGTACTTC	CASELGYQETQYF
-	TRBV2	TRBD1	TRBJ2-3	TGTGCCAGCGCAGGACAGGGGGCATCAGATACGCAGTATTTT	CASAGQGASDTQYF
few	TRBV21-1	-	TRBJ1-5	TGTGCCAGCAGCAGGAGTAGAACAGACAGGGAACGGTGTCAGCCCCAGCATTTT	CASSRSRTDRERCQPQHF
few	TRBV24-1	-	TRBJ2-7	TGTGCCGCCGGGACTGGCCCCAACGAGCAGTACTTC	CAAGTGPNEQYF
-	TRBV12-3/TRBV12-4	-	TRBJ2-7	TGTGCCAGCAGTTCGGGAAGGCGTCCCTACGAGCAGTACTTC	CASSSGRRPYEQYF
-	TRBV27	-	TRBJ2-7	TGTGCCAGCAGTTCGTCCGGGACAATGAGAACCTACGAGCAGTACTTC	CASSSSGTMRTYEQYF
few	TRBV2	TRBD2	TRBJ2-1	TGTGCCAGCAGTGTACTTAGGGACTACCACAATGAGCAGTTCTTC	CASSVLRDYHNEQFF
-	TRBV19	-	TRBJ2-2	TGTGCCAGTAGTATCTCTATCGACACCGGGGAGCTGTTTTTT	CASSISIDTGELFF
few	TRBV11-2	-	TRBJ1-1	TGTGCCAGCAGCGTTCTAGACAGGAACACTGAAGCTTTCTTT	CASSVLDRNTEAFF
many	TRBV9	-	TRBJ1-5	TGTGCCAGCAGCGTAGGAGACCCCAATCAGCCCCAGCATTTT	CASSVGDPNQPQHF
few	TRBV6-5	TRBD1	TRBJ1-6	TGTGCCAGCAGTAACAGGGGGAATTCACCCCTCCACTTT	CASSNRGNSPLHF
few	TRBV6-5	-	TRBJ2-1	TGTGCCAGCAGTTACTCGGAGGGCAATGAGCAGTTCTTC	CASSYSEGNEQFF
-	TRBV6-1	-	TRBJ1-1	TGTGCCAGCAGTGAAGGGATCCCCACGGAGACTGAAGCTTTCTTT	CASSEGIPTETEAFF
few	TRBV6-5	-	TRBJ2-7	TGTGCCAGCAGTTACGGCTCAAAGGCGTCCTACGAGCAGTACTTC	CASSYGSKASYEQYF